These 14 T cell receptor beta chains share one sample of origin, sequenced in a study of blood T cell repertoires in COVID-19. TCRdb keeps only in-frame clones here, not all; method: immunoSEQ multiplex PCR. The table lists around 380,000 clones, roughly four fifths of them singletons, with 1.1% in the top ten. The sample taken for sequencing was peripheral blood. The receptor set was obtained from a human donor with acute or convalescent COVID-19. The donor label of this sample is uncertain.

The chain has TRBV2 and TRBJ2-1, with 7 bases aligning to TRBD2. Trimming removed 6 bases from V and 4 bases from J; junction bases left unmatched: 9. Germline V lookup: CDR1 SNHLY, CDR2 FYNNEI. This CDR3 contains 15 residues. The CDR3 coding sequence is TGTGCCAGCAGGGTCTTTTCGGGGGGATACAATGAGCAGTTCTTC. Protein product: CASRVFSGGYNEQFF.

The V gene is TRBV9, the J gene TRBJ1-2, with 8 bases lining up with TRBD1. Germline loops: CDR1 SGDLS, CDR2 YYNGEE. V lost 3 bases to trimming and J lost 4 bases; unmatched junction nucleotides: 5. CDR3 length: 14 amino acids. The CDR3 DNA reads TGTGCCAGCAGCGCTTTGACAGGGGTCTATGGCTACACCTTC. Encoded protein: CASSALTGVYGYTF. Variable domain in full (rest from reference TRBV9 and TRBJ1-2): DSGVTQTPKHLITATGQRVTLRCSPRSGDLSVYWYQQSLDQGLQFLIQYYNGEERAKGNILERFSAQQFPDLHSELNLSSLELGDSALYFCASSALTGVYGYTFGSGTRLTVV.

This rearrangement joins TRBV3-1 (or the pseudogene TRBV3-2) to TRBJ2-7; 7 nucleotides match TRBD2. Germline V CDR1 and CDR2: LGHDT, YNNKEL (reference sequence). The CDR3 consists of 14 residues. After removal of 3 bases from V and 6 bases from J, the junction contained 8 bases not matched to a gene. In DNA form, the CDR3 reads TGTGCCAGCAGCCAGGGGGGGACCTTGTCCGAGCAGTACTTC. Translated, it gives CASSQGGTLSEQYF.

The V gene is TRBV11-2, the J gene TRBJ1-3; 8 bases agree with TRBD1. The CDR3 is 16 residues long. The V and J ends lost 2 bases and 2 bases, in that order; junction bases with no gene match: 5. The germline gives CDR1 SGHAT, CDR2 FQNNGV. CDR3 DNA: TGTGCCAGCAGCTTACAGGGGGCATTCGCTGGAAACACCATATATTTT. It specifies CASSLQGAFAGNTIYF.

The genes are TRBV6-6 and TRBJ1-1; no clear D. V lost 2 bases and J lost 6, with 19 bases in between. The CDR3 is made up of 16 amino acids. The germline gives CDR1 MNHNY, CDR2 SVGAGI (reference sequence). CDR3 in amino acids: CASSYGGNEIFPEAFF. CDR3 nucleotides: TGTGCCAGCAGTTACGGAGGTAACGAAATTTTTCCTGAAGCTTTCTTT.

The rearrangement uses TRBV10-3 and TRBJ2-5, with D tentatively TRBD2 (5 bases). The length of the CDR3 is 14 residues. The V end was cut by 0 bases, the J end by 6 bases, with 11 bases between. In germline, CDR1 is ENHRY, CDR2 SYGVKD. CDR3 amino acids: CAISESGEKQTQYF. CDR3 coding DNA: TGTGCCATCAGTGAGTCGGGAGAGAAACAGACCCAGTACTTC.

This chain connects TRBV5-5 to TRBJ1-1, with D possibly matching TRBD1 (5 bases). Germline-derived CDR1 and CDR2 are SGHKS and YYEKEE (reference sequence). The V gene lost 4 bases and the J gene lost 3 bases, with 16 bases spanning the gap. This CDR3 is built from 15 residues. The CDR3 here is CASSGRGGWDTEAFF. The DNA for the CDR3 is TGTGCCAGCAGCGGAAGGGGAGGGTGGGACACTGAAGCTTTCTTT.

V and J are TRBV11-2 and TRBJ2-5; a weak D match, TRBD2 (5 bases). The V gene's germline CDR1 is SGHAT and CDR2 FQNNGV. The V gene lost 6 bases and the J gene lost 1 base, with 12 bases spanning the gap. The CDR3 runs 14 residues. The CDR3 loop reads CASSLIGLQETQYF. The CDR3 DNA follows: TGTGCCAGCAGTCTCATAGGACTCCAAGAGACCCAGTACTTC.

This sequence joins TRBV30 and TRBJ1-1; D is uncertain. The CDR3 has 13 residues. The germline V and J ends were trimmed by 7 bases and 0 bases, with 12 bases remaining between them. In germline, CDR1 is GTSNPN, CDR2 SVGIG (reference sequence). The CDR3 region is CASLGLLNTEAFF. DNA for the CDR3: TGTGCCTCCCTTGGGCTATTGAACACTGAAGCTTTCTTT.

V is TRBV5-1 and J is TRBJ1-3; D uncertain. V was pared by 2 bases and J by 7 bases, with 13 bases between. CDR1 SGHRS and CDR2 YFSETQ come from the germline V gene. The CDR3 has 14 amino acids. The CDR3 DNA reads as TGCGCCAGCAGCTTCACAGCTGGTGGTAACACCATATATTTT. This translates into CASSFTAGGNTIYF. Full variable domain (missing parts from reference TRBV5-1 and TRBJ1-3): KAGVTQTPRYLIKTRGQQVTLSCSPISGHRSVSWYQQTPGQGLQFLFEYFSETQRNKGNFPGRFSGRQFSNSRSEMNVSTLELGDSALYLCASSFTAGGNTIYFGEGSWLTVV.

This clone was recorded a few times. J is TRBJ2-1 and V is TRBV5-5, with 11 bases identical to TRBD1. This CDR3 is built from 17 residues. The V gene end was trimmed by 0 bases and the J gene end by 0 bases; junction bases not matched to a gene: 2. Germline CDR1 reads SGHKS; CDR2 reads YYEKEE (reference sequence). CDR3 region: CASSLVGTGGSYNEQFF. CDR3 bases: TGTGCCAGCAGCTTGGTGGGGACAGGGGGCTCCTACAATGAGCAGTTCTTC.

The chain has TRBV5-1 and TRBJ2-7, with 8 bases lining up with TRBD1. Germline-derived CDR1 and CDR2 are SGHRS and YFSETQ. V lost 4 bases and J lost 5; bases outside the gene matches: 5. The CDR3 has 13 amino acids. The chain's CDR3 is CASSVQGAHEQYF. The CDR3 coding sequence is TGCGCCAGCAGCGTTCAGGGGGCCCACGAGCAGTACTTC.

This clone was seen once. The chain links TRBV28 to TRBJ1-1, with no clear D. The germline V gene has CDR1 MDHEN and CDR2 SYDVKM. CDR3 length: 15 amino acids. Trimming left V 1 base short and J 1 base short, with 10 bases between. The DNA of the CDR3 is TGTGCCAGCAGTTTATTTTTCGAGGCGAACACTGAAGCTTTCTTT. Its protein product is CASSLFFEANTEAFF. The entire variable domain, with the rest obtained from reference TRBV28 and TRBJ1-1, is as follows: DVKVTQSSRYLVKRTGEKVFLECVQDMDHENMFWYRQDPGLGLRLIYFSYDVKMKEKGDIPEGYSVSREKKERFSLILESASTNQTSMYLCASSLFFEANTEAFFGQGTRLTVV.

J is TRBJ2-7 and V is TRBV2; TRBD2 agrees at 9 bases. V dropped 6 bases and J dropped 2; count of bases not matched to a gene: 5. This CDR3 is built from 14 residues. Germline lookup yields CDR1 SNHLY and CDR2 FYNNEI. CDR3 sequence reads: CASRKGLATYEQYF. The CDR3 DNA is TGTGCCAGCAGGAAAGGACTAGCGACCTACGAGCAGTACTTC.